This T cell receptor beta chain was retrieved from a study of T cells after posttransplantation cyclophosphamide. This CDR3 contains 13 residues. Trimming pared 5 bases from V and 0 bases from J, leaving 7 bases between. Germline loops: CDR1 SGHTA, CDR2 FQGTGA. The naive gate required viable CD3+CD4+ or CD3+CD8+ cells with CCR7+CD45RA+CD45RO-CD95-CD27+CD28+ phenotype. Libraries were prepared by immunoSEQ multiplex PCR; TCRdb keeps only in-frame clonotypes and omits some of them. This sample carries roughly 32,000 clones, about 90% of them seen once, and the ten largest clones take about 0.25%. The rearrangement uses TRBV7-3 and TRBJ1-1; D not certain. The clonotype originates from a woman aged 55-70 years in good health, CMV-negative, and a related stem cell transplant donor. The sequenced material came from naive CD4+ T cells sorted from PBMCs. CDR3 in amino acids: CASSIQMNTEAFF. In DNA, the CDR3 is TGTGCCAGCAGCATCCAGATGAACACTGAAGCTTTCTTT.